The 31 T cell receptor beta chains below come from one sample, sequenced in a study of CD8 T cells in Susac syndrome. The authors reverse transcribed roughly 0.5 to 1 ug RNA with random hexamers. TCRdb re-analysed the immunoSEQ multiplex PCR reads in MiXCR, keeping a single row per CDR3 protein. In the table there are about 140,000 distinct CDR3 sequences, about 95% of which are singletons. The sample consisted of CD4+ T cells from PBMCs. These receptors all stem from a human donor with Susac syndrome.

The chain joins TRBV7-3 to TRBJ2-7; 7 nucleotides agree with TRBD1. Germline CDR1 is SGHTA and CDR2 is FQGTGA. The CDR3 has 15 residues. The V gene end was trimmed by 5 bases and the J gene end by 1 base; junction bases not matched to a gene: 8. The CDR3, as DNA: TGTGCCAGCAGCCCCGGGACAGCTAATTCCTACGAGCAGTACTTC. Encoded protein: CASSPGTANSYEQYF.

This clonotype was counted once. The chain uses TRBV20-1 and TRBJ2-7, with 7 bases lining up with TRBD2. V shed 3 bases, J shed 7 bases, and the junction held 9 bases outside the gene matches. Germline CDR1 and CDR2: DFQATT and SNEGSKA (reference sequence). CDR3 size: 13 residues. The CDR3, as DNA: TGCAGTGCTAGCATCGCGGGAGTGGGTGAGCAGTACTTC. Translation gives CSASIAGVGEQYF.

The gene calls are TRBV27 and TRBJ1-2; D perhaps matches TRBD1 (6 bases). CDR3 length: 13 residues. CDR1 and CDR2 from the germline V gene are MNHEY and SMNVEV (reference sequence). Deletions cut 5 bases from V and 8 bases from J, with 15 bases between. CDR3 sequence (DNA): TGTGCCAGCAGTCCCAACAGGGACGGAGGCTACACCTTC. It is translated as CASSPNRDGGYTF.

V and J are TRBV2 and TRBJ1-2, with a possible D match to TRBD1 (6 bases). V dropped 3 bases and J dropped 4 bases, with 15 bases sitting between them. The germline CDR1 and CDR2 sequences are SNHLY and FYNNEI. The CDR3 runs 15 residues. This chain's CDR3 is CASSDSGGLPYGYTF. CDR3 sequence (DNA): TGTGCCAGCAGTGATTCGGGGGGGCTTCCCTATGGCTACACCTTC.

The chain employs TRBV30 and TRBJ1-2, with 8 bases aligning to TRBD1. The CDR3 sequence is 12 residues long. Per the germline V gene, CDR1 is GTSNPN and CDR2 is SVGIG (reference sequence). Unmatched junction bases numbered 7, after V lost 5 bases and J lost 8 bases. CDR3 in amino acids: CAWGTDREGYTF. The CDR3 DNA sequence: TGTGCCTGGGGAACGGACAGGGAGGGCTACACCTTC.

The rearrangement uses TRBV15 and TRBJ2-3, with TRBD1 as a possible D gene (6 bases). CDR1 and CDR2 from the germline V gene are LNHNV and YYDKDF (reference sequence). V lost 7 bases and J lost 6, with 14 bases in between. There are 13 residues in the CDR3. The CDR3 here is CATIQSGVDTQYF. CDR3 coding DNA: TGTGCCACCATTCAGTCAGGGGTGGATACGCAGTATTTT. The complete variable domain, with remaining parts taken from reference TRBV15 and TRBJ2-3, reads DAMVIQNPRYQVTQFGKPVTLSCSQTLNHNVMYWYQQKSSQAPKLLFHYYDKDFNNEADTPDNFQSRRPNTSFCFLDIRSPGLGDTAMYLCATIQSGVDTQYFGPGTRLTVL.

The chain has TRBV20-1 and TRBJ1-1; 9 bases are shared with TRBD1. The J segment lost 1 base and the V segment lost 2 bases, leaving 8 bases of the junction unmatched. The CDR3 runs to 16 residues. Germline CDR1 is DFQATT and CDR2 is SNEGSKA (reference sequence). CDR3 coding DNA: TGCAGTGCTAGACTTTGGGACAGGGAGACGAACACTGAAGCTTTCTTT. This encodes CSARLWDRETNTEAFF.

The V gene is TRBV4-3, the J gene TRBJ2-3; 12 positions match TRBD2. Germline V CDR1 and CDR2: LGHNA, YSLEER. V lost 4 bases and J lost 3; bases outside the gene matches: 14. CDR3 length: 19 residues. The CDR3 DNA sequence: TGCGCCAGCAGCCCCCGCTGGTCTAGCGGGAGGGCCCGGACAGATACGCAGTATTTT. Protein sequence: CASSPRWSSGRARTDTQYF.

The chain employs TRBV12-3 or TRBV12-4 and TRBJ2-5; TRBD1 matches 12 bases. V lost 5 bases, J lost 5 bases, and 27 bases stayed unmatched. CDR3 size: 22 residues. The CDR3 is CASSRTAKRFLGLGQGAETQYF. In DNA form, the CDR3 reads TGTGCCAGCAGTCGGACAGCGAAGAGGTTCTTGGGCCTGGGACAGGGGGCTGAGACCCAGTACTTC.

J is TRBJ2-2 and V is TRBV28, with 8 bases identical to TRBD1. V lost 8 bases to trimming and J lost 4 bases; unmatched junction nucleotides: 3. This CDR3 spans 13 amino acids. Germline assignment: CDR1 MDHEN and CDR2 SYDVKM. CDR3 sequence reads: CASQGAGTGELFF. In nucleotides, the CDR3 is TGTGCCAGCCAGGGGGCAGGCACCGGGGAGCTGTTTTTT.

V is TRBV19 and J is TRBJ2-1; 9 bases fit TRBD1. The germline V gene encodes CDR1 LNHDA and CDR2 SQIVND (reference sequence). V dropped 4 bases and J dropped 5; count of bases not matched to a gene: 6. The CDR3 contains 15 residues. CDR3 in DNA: TGTGCCAGTAGTACCGGGACAGGGTGGGACAATGAGCAGTTCTTC. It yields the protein CASSTGTGWDNEQFF.

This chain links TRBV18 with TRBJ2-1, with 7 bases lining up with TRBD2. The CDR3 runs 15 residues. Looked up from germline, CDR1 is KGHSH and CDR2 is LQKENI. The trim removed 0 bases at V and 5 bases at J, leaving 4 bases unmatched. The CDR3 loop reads CASSPPAGPDNEQFF. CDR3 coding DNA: TGTGCCAGCTCACCACCAGCGGGGCCTGACAATGAGCAGTTCTTC.

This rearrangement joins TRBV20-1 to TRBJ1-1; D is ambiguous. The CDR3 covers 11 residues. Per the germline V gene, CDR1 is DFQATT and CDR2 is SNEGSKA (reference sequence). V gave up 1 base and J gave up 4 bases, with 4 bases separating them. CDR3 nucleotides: TGCAGTGCTAGAGTAGGCACTGAAGCTTTCTTT. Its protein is CSARVGTEAFF.

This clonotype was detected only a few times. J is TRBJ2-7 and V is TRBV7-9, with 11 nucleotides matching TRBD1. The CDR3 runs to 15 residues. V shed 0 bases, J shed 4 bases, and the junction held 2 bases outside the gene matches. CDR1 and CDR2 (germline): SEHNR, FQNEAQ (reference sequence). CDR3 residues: CASSLAGQGAYEQYF. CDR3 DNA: TGTGCCAGCAGCTTAGCCGGACAGGGGGCTTACGAGCAGTACTTC.

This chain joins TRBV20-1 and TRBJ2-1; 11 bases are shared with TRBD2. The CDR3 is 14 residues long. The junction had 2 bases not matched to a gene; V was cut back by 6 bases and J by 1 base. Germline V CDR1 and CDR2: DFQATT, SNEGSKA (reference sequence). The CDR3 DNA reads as TGCAGTGCCGTAGCGGGGGGGTCCTACAATGAGCAGTTCTTC. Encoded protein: CSAVAGGSYNEQFF.

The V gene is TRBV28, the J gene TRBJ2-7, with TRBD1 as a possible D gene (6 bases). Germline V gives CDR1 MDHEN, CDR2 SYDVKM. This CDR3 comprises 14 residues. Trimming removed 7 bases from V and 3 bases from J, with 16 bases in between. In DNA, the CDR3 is TGTGCCAGCACCAGAACAGGGAGATACTACGAGCAGTACTTC. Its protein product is CASTRTGRYYEQYF.

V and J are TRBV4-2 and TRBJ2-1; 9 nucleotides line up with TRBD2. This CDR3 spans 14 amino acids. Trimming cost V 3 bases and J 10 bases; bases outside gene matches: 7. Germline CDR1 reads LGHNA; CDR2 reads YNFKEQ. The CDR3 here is CASSHWGTSFEQFF. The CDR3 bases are TGTGCCAGCAGCCACTGGGGGACTAGCTTCGAGCAGTTCTTC.

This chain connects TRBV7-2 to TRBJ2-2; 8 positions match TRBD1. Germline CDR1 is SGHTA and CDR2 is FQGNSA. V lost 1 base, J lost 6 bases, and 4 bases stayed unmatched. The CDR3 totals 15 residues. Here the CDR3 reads CASSLGTGLPGELFF. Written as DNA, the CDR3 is TGTGCCAGCAGCTTAGGGACAGGGCTTCCCGGGGAGCTGTTTTTT.

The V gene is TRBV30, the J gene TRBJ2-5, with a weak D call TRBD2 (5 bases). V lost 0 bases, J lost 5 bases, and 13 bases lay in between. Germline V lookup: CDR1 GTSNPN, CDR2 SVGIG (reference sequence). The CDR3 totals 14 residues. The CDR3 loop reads CAWSVLRAWETQYF. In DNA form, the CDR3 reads TGTGCCTGGAGTGTACTGAGGGCCTGGGAGACCCAGTACTTC.

CDR3 in amino acids: CASSLVAGGAAFF. CDR3 DNA sequence: TGTGCCAGCAGTTTAGTTGCAGGGGGAGCAGCTTTCTTT. V is TRBV12-3 or TRBV12-4 and J is TRBJ1-1; 7 bases are shared with TRBD1. This CDR3 comprises 13 residues. The junction had 6 bases not matched to a gene; V was cut back by 1 base and J by 10 bases.

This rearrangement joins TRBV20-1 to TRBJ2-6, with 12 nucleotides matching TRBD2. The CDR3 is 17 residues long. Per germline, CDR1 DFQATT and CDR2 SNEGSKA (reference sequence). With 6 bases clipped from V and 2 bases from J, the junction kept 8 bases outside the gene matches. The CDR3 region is CSALLAGGPAGANVLTF. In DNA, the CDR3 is TGCAGTGCGCTCCTAGCGGGGGGGCCGGCTGGGGCCAACGTCCTGACTTTC.

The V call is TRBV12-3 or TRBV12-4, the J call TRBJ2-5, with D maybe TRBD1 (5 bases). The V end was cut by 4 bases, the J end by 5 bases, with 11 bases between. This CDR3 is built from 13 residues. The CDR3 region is CASSSRVPETQYF. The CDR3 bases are TGTGCCAGCAGTTCCAGGGTTCCGGAGACCCAGTACTTC.

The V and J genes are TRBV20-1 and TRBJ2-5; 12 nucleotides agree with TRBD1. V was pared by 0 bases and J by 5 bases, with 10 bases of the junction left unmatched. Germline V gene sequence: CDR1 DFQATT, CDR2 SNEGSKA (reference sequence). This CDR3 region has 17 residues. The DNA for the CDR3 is TGCAGTGCTAGAGAGCCTGGGACAGGGGGCGATCAGGAGACCCAGTACTTC. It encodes CSAREPGTGGDQETQYF.

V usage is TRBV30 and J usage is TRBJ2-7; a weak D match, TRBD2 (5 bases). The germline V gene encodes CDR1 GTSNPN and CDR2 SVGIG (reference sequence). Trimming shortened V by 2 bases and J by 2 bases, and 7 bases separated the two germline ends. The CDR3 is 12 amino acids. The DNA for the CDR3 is TGTGCCTGGAGTCCCGGGGCCTACGAGCAGTACTTC. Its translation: CAWSPGAYEQYF.

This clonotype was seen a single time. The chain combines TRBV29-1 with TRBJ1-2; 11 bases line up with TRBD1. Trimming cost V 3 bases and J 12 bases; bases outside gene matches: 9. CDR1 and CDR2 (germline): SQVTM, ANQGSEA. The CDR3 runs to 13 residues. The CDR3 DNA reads TGCAGCGTTGAGGGGACAGGGGGTGGTCCCGACACCTTC. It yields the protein CSVEGTGGGPDTF.

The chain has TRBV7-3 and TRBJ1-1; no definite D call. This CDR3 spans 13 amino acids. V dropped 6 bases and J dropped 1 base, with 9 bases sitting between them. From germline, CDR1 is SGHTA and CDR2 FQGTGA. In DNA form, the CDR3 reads TGTGCCAGCAGAAAAAGACAGAACACTGAAGCTTTCTTT. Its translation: CASRKRQNTEAFF. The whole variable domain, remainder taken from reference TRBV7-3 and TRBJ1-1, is GAGVSQTPSNKVTEKGKYVELRCDPISGHTALYWYRQSLGQGPEFLIYFQGTGAADDSGLPNDRFFAVRPEGSVSTLKIQRTERGDSAVYLCASRKRQNTEAFFGQGTRLTVV.

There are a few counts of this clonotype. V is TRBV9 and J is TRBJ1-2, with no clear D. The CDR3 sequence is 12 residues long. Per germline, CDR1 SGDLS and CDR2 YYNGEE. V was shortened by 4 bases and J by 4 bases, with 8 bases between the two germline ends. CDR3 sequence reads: CASSPGLYGYTF. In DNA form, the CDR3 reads TGTGCCAGCAGCCCTGGACTCTATGGCTACACCTTC.

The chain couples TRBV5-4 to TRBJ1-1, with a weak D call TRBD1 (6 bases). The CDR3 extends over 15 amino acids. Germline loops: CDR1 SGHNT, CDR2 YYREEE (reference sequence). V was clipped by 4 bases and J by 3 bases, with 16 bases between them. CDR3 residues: CASSLGGGRYTEAFF. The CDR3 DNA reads TGTGCCAGCAGCCTGGGCGGGGGCAGGTACACTGAAGCTTTCTTT.

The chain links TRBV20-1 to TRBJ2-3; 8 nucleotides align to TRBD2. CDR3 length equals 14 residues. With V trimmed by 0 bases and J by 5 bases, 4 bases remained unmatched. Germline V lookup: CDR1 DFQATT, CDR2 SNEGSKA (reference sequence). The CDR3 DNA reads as TGCAGTGCTAGAGATCGCAGCGGGAGAGATACGCAGTATTTT. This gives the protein CSARDRSGRDTQYF.

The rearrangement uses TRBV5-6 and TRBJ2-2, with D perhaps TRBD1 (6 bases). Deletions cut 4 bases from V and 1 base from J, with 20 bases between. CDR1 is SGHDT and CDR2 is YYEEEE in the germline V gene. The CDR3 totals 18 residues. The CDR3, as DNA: TGTGCCAGCAGCCGTGGGCCGCTGCAGGGACAGAACACCGGGGAGCTGTTTTTT. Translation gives CASSRGPLQGQNTGELFF. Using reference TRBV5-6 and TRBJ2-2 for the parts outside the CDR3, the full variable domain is DAGVTQSPTHLIKTRGQQVTLRCSPKSGHDTVSWYQQALGQGPQFIFQYYEEEERQRGNFPDRFSGHQFPNYSSELNVNALLLGDSALYLCASSRGPLQGQNTGELFFGEGSRLTVL.

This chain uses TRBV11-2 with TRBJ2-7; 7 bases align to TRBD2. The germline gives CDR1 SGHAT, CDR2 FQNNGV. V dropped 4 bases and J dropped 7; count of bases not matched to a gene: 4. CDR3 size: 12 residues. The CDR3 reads CASSSGGHEQYF. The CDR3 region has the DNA TGTGCCAGCAGCTCGGGGGGTCATGAGCAGTACTTC.